Listed below are T cell receptor beta chains from one sample, sequenced in a study of blood T cell repertoires in COVID-19. Profiled with immunoSEQ multiplex PCR; TCRdb holds only in-frame clones, not every one. This table has approximately 220,000 clones, about 84% appearing once. The material sequenced was peripheral blood. Source of these receptors: a woman aged 80 or over with acute or convalescent COVID-19. Both conserved end residues are part of each CDR3. The order of the fields is V gene, CDR3 protein.

V: TRBV11-2; CDR3: CASSLVRSGNTIYF
V: TRBV3-1/TRBV3-2; CDR3: CASSQQTGVYYGYTF
V: TRBV3-1/TRBV3-2; CDR3: CASSGRGGQETQYF
V: TRBV6-5; CDR3: CASRISGTGEFF
V: TRBV6-5; CDR3: CASGRDRSYSYEQYF
V: TRBV7-6; CDR3: CASSPVAGGSSYNEQFF
V: TRBV5-1; CDR3: CASSLTSAYGEQFF
V: TRBV7-2; CDR3: CASSLGGDFYTGELFF
V: TRBV19; CDR3: CASRGRGSDEQYF
V: TRBV28; CDR3: CASTSPTSTRGTDTQYF
V: TRBV28; CDR3: CASSSPSQVDYGYTF
V: TRBV29-1; CDR3: CSVAGHTNNEQFF
V: TRBV6-5; CDR3: CASSYGQVVQETQYF
V: TRBV10-3; CDR3: CAISLAGGSETQYF
V: TRBV30; CDR3: CAWSVGGTSGRIGQFF
V: TRBV6-5; CDR3: CASSYIWASTGRGYTF
V: TRBV28; CDR3: CASSPRRNTEAFF
V: TRBV7-9; CDR3: CASSSSSQGSYNSPLHF
V: TRBV7-3; CDR3: CASSLLSAGAEQFF
V: TRBV19; CDR3: CASTRRTGSPQHF
V: TRBV5-5; CDR3: CASSPEAALTYNSPLHF
V: TRBV19; CDR3: CASTAPGLTYGYTF
V: TRBV5-6; CDR3: CASSLSARITEAFF
V: TRBV6-5; CDR3: CASSRRGLDEQYF
V: TRBV5-1; CDR3: CASSFNLDRARPSYEQYF
V: TRBV19; CDR3: CASKVTGQNSNQPQHF
V: TRBV18; CDR3: CASSPPIGTGDGDEQFF
V: TRBV3-1/TRBV3-2; CDR3: CASSQDGGTGFLYGYTF
V: TRBV28; CDR3: CASSSPGQGSSPLHF
V: TRBV11-2; CDR3: CASSLGTSGGSETQYF
V: TRBV19; CDR3: CASRTGHITDTQYF
V: TRBV3-1/TRBV3-2; CDR3: CASSPGQGGGGYTF
V: TRBV27; CDR3: CASSPETRGELFF
V: TRBV7-2; CDR3: CASSRDLGNQPQHF
V: TRBV6-1; CDR3: CASSEASSPTGSNQPQHF
V: TRBV28; CDR3: CASSFAGNDQPQHF
V: TRBV30; CDR3: CAWGTSGATDTQYF
V: TRBV7-6; CDR3: CASAPFIDPATHTGELFF
V: TRBV5-1; CDR3: CASSLAGGRETQYF
V: TRBV11-2; CDR3: CASSLGGYNEQFF
V: TRBV16; CDR3: CASSQSIMGGSNQPQHF